This TCR beta chain was documented in a study of cytomegalovirus exposure and HLA in healthy donors. Everyone who donated was a healthy bone marrow donor. CDR1 is MGHDK, CDR2 SYGVNS, per germline. With V trimmed by 0 bases and J by 4 bases, 8 bases remained unmatched. The CDR3 is 16 residues long. The PCR was carried out with 60 Vbeta primers and 13 Jbeta primers. The data were produced by immunoSEQ multiplex PCR, yet TCRdb's version contains in-frame clones alone and is incomplete. The table records some 170,000 clones, 80% of them present only once. Study-level points and caveats: In a later analysis, HLA-associated TCR beta chains were more clonally expanded than equally common others. Later on, analysis showed that most CMV-associated TCR beta chains appeared to be HLA-restricted. Some V segments (TRBV6-2 and TRBV6-3 among them) were excluded as indistinguishable.

On this clone itself: The antigen is unknown.

The sequencing input was PBMCs. J is TRBJ2-5 and V is TRBV25-1; TRBD1 agrees at 7 bases. The sequence was obtained from a man aged 18 to 29 in good health and CMV-seropositive. CDR3 in amino acids: CASSEYSQGMGETQYF. In DNA, the CDR3 is TGTGCCAGCAGTGAATACTCACAGGGGATGGGAGAGACCCAGTACTTC.